This T cell receptor (beta chain) stems from a study of monozygotic twins with cystic fibrosis (dated by TCRdb to the early 2020s). About the investigation overall: Barcoded libraries were prepared from three micrograms of fragmented DNA with roughly 16 PCR cycles. Twins were ranked among 1,060 cohort participants for weight-for-height and FEVPerc (FEV1 disease centile) on the day of blood sampling. To gauge how much genetics shapes V and J gene usage, the researchers compared TCR beta repertoires both within and across 16 monozygotic twin pairs who have cystic fibrosis. Data for three of the twin pairs had already been reported earlier in a different context. The cohort included ten female and six male twin pairs, mostly children and adolescents, aged about 2.0 to 36.4 years with a median of around 8.6 years. What the work shows at the level of the full study, not this receptor alone: V gene usage was most similar to the co-twin in 13 of 16 pairs, and J usage was most similar to the co-twin in 8 of 16 pairs, which suggests genetic constraints. Simpson clonality was generally low (median about 0.009), suggesting a naive-dominated repertoire, with higher clonality in the most severely affected patients. Sharing of nucleotide-identical clonotypes was significantly greater within monozygotic CF twin pairs than between unrelated CF individuals (P = 0.000026, Mann-Whitney). Only a small cohort was studied, and no association of shared CDR3 numbers with age, concordance or disease severity was found.

The twin pairs came from the European Cystic Fibrosis Twin and Sibling Study Cohort, a cohort that recruited patients from 158 CF clinics across 14 European countries. Zygosity and CFTR genotype were verified in-house, and zygosity was tested by multiplex PCR of nine short tandem repeat loci. Peripheral blood was sampled from each twin, with clinical parameters recorded on the day of blood sampling. Genomic DNA was isolated from peripheral blood cells with phenol/chloroform and kept in TE buffer at 4 degrees C. This clone was recorded only once. Its antigen remains unidentified. The input lacks base qualities; no much larger clone sits a single base away. Looking up the germline V gene yields CDR1 SQVTM and CDR2 ANQGSEA. The CDR3 runs 13 amino acids, cysteine and phenylalanine included. CDR3 DNA is the only sequence kept; it has 39 bases, read in frame from the first base. Following the manufacturer's instructions, the researchers used the immunoSEQ immune profiling system to amplify TCR beta CDR3 regions via multiplex PCR. An Illumina NextSeq system was used to carry out the sequencing. In the source study's methods: Sequence data were processed on the immunoSEQ Analyzer platform, and clonality was calculated as the square root of Simpson's index of productive rearrangements. V and J usage similarity was measured by Jensen-Shannon distance, and CDR3 generation probabilities were computed with OLGA. The immuneACCESS database (August 2020) and VDJdb (December 2020) were searched for shared CDR3 sequences. Here the immuneACCESS table is served through TCRdb, limited to in-frame sequences with V and J called. Missing clones are a known gap in these copies; in checked studies unresolved V genes cover under half, and the rest lacks a known reason. The D gene and trimming were derived from the DNA, and the V and J assignments and clone size from that table. The sample records 17,000 or so clones, roughly 96% of which are singletons. The ten largest account for around 0.61% of the sample.

The origin of this receptor is a girl aged 2 to 9 with cystic fibrosis. The V and J segments used are TRBV29-1 and TRBJ2-5, with the D gene tentatively TRBD1 or TRBD2, based on 5 matching bases in each. What was sequenced was blood. The CDR3 region has the sequence CVGDGFPQETQYF. Read as DNA, the sequence is TGCGTCGGGGACGGGTTCCCCCAAGAGACCCAGTACTTC.